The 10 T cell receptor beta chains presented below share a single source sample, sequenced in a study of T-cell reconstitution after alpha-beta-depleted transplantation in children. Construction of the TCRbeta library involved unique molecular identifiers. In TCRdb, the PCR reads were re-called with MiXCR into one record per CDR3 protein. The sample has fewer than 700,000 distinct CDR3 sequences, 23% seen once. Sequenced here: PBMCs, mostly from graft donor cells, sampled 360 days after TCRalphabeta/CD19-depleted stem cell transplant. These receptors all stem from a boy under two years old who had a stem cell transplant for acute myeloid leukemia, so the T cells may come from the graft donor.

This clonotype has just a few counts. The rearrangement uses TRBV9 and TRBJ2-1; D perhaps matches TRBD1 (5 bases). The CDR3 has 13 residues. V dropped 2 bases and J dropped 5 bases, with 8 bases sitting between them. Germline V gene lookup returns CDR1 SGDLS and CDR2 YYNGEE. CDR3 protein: CASSVGQNNEQFF. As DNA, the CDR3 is TGTGCCAGCAGCGTTGGACAAAACAATGAGCAGTTCTTC.

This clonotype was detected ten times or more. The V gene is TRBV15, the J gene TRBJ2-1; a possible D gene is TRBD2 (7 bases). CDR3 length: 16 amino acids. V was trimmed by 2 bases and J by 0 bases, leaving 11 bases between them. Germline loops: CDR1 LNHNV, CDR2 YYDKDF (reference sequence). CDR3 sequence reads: CATSRKRGASYNEQFF. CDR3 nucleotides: TGTGCCACCAGCAGAAAACGGGGGGCCTCCTACAATGAGCAGTTCTTC.

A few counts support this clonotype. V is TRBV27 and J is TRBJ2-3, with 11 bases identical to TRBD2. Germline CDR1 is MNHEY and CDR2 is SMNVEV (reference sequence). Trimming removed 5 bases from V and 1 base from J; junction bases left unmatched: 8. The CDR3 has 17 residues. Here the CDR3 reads CASSTQLAGGRTDTQYF. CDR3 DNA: TGTGCCAGCAGTACCCAGCTAGCGGGGGGTCGCACAGATACGCAGTATTTT.

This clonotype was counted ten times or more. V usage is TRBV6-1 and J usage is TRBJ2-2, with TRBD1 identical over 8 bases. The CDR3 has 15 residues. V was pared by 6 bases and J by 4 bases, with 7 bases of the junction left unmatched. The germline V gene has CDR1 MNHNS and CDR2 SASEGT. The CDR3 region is CASSRDRGGTGELFF. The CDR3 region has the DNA TGTGCCAGCAGCAGAGACAGGGGCGGCACCGGGGAGCTGTTTTTT.

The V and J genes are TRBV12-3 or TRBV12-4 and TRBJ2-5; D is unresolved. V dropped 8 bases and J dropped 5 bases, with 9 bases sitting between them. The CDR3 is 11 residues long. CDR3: CASANLETQYF. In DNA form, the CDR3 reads TGTGCCAGCGCGAACTTGGAGACCCAGTACTTC.

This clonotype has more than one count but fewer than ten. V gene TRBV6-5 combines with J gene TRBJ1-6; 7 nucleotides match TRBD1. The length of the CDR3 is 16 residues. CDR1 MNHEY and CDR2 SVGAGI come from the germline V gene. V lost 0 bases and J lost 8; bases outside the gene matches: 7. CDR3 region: CASSYSNRGRHSPLHF. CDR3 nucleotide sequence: TGTGCCAGCAGTTACTCGAACAGGGGTCGTCATTCACCCCTCCACTTT.

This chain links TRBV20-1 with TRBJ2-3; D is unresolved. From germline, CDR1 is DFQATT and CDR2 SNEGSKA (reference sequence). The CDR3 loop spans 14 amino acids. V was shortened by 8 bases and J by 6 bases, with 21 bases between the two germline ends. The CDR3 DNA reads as TGCAGTAGGTTTTCGGGTCCGACGAGGGATACGCAGTATTTT. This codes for CSRFSGPTRDTQYF.

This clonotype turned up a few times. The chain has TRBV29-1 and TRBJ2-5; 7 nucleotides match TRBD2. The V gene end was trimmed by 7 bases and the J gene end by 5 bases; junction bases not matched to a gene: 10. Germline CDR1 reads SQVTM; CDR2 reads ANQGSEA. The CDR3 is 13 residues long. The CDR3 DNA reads TGCAGCGCCCGGGGAGGGGATCAGGAGACCCAGTACTTC. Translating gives CSARGGDQETQYF.

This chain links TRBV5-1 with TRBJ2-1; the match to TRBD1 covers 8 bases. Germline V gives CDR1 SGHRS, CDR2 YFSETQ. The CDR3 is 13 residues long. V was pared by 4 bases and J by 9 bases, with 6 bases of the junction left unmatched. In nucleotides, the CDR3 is TGCGCCAGCAGCGCGGACAGGGCGGCTGAGCAGTTCTTC. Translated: CASSADRAAEQFF. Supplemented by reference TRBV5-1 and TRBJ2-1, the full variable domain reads KAGVTQTPRYLIKTRGQQVTLSCSPISGHRSVSWYQQTPGQGLQFLFEYFSETQRNKGNFPGRFSGRQFSNSRSEMNVSTLELGDSALYLCASSADRAAEQFFGPGTRLTVL.

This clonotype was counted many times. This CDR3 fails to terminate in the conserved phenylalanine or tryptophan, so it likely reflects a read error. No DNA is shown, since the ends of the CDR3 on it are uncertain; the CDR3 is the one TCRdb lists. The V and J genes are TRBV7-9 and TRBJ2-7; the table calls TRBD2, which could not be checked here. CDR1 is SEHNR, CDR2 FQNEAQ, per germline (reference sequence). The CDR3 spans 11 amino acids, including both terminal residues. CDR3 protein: CASSTQQGPST.